This TCR beta chain was found in a study of CD8+ T cells in alopecia areata. Germline V gives CDR1 LNHDA, CDR2 SQIVND (reference sequence). The CDR3 has 13 amino acids. The V end was cut by 0 bases, the J end by 6 bases, with 6 bases between. RNA, once extracted, was reverse transcribed into cDNA for use as the sequencing template. Profiling relied on immunoSEQ multiplex PCR, and the TCRdb table lists in-frame clones only, not all of them. Among around 97,000 clones listed, under 90% were seen once. The treatment: oral pan-JAK inhibitor, 5-10 mg twice daily. The V gene is TRBV19, the J gene TRBJ1-5, with D possibly TRBD1 on 5 matching bases. The source of this sequence is a human donor with alopecia areata. The source material was CD8+ T cells sorted from blood, sampled between weeks 30 and 35, from a patient treated with tofacitinib. CDR3 protein: CASSIDQGQPQHF. CDR3 bases: TGTGCCAGTAGTATAGATCAGGGTCAGCCCCAGCATTTT.